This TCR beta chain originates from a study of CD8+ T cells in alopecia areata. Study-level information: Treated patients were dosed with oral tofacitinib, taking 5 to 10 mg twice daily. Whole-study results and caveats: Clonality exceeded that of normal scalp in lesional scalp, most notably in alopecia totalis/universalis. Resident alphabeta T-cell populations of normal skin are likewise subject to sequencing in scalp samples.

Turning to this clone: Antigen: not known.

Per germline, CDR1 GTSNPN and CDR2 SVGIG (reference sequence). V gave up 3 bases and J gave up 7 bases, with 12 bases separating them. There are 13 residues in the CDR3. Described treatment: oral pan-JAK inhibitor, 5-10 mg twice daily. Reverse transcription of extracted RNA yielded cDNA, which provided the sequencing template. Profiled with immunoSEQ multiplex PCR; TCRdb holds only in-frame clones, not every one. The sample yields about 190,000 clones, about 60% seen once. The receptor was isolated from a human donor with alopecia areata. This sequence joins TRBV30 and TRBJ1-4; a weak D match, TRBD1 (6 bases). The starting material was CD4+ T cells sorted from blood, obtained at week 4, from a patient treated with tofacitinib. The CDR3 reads CAWSQGYGEKLFF. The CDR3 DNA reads TGTGCCTGGAGCCAGGGGTATGGTGAAAAACTGTTTTTT.